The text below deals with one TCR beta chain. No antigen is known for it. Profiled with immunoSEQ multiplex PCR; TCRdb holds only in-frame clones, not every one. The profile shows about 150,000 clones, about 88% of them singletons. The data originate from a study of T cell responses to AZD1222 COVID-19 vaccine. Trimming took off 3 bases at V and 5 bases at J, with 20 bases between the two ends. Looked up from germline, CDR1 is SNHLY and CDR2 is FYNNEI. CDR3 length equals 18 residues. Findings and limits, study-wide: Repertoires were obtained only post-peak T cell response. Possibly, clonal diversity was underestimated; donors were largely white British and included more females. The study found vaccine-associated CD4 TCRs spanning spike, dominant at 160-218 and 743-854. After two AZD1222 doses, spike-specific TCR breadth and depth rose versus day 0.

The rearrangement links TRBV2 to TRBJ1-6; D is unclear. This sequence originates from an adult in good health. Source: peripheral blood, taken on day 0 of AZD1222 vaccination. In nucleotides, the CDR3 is TGTGCCAGCAGTGACCTCCTAGCAGAGGTCTGGGATAATTCACCCCTCCACTTT. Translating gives CASSDLLAEVWDNSPLHF.